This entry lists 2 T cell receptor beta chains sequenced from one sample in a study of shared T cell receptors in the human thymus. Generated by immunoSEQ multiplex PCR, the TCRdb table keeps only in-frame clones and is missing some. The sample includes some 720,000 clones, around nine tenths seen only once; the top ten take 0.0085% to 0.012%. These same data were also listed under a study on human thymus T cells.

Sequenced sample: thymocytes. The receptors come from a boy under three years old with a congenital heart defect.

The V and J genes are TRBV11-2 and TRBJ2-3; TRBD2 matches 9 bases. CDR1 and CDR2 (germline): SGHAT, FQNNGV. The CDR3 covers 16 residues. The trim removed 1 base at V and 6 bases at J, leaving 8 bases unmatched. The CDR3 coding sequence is TGTGCCAGCAGCTTAGCCGATCGCGGGAGGGCTGATACGCAGTATTTT. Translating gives CASSLADRGRADTQYF.

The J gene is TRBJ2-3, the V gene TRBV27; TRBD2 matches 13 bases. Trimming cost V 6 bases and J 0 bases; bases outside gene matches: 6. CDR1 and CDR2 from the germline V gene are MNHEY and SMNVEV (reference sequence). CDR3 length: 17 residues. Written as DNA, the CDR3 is TGTGCCAGCAGCTCCGGGACTAGCGGGAAGAGCACAGATACGCAGTATTTT. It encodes CASSSGTSGKSTDTQYF.